A selection of T cell receptor beta chains follows, all from one sample in a study of cytomegalovirus exposure and HLA in healthy donors. The table came from immunoSEQ multiplex PCR; TCRdb's copy has only in-frame clones and leaves some out. Of 120,000 to 150,000 clones listed, roughly 76% are singletons. Sequences were obtained from PBMCs. These receptors all stem from a female donor in good health and CMV-seronegative. Both conserved end residues are part of each CDR3. A D gene is named only where the DNA matches it firmly. Not every row has a clone size; where given, it reads once, few, many or a size class.

TRBJ2-7 TRBD2 once TRBV28 TGTGCCAGCAGTTTATTTGGCGGGGGAACCTACGAGCAGTACTTC CASSLFGGGTYEQYF
TRBJ1-2 TRBD1 few TRBV6-1 TGTGCCAGCAGCACCAGGGACAGGGGGCTTCATGGCTACACCTTC CASSTRDRGLHGYTF
TRBJ1-4 TRBD1 - TRBV30 TGTGCCTGGAGTCTCAACAGGGGTGTGTTTTTT CAWSLNRGVFF
TRBJ1-5 - - TRBV6-5 TGTGCCAGCAGTTACTCGTCGTCGGCGGATCAGCCCCAGCATTTT CASSYSSSADQPQHF
TRBJ2-1 TRBD2 - TRBV5-4 TGTGCCAGCAGCCGAGGGGGGGCGGGAGGGCCCAATGAGCAGTTCTTC CASSRGGAGGPNEQFF
TRBJ2-5 TRBD2 - TRBV6-4 TGTGCCAGCAGCCGGGGGACTAGCGGTTTTGAGACCCAGTACTTC CASSRGTSGFETQYF
TRBJ2-1 TRBD1 - TRBV10-3 TGTGCCATCAGCGTAGGGGGCATGAATGAGCAGTTCTTC CAISVGGMNEQFF
TRBJ1-2 - - TRBV4-1 TGCGCCAGCAGCCAAGATGTGCGAGACAGCTATATGTATGGCTACACCTTC CASSQDVRDSYMYGYTF
TRBJ2-7 - few TRBV11-2 TGTGCCAGCAGCTTAGTCCCGGACAGAAACTACGAGCAGTACTTC CASSLVPDRNYEQYF
TRBJ2-1 TRBD1 - TRBV25-1 TGTGCCAGCAGTGCTCCGGACAGGGGGCCCTACAATGAGCAGTTCTTC CASSAPDRGPYNEQFF
TRBJ2-7 TRBD2 - TRBV6-6 TGTGCCAGCAGTTACTCCCGGGACTCGGGAGGGGAGCAGTACTTC CASSYSRDSGGEQYF
TRBJ2-2 - - TRBV7-6 TGTGCCAGCAGCCGCTGGGGTAGCGGGAACACCGGGGAGCTGTTTTTT CASSRWGSGNTGELFF
TRBJ1-4 - - TRBV5-1 TGCGCCAGCAGCCCGCAAACAGGGCGGACTGAAAAACTGTTTTTT CASSPQTGRTEKLFF
TRBJ2-7 TRBD2 - TRBV27 TGTGCCAGCTCGGGACTAGCGGGAGAGCTCTCCTACGAGCAGTACTTC CASSGLAGELSYEQYF
TRBJ2-5 - - TRBV15 TGTGCCACCGCTGGTGGGGCCGACTTTCAAGAGACCCAGTACTTC CATAGGADFQETQYF
TRBJ2-7 TRBD1 - TRBV30 TGTGCCTGGAGTGTATATCGACAGGGGGACGAGCAGTACTTC CAWSVYRQGDEQYF
TRBJ1-4 TRBD1 - TRBV27 TGTGCCAGCAGATTACAGGGGGGAGAAAAACTGTTTTTT CASRLQGGEKLFF
TRBJ2-1 TRBD2 - TRBV25-1 TGTGCCAGCAGTCCGGCGGGAGCCACGAGCGATGAGCAGTTCTTC CASSPAGATSDEQFF
TRBJ1-2 - - TRBV27 TGTGCCAGCAGCGTAACAGGGACCGGAGGCTATGGCTACACCTTC CASSVTGTGGYGYTF
TRBJ1-1 TRBD1 - TRBV6-1 TGTGCCAGCAGTGAAATACAGGGGTACACTGAAGCTTTCTTT CASSEIQGYTEAFF
TRBJ2-7 TRBD1 - TRBV2 TGTGCCAGCAGTGAAGAGGGGACAGCCCTGTCCTACGAGCAGTACTTC CASSEEGTALSYEQYF
TRBJ2-1 TRBD2 - TRBV19 TGTGCCAGTAGTATACGTCCGGGAGGGACCTACAATGAGCAGTTCTTC CASSIRPGGTYNEQFF
TRBJ1-5 TRBD1 - TRBV15 TGTGCCACTCGAGGGGGCATTTACAATCAGCCCCAGCATTTT CATRGGIYNQPQHF
TRBJ1-5 - - TRBV30 TGTGCCTGGAGTTACGGGGAGGATCAGCCCCAGCATTTT CAWSYGEDQPQHF
TRBJ1-4 - - TRBV7-9 TGTGCCAGCAGCTTAGCGCACTTACGAGAACCTACTAATGAAAAACTGTTTTTT CASSLAHLREPTNEKLFF
TRBJ2-7 TRBD1 - TRBV2 TGTGCCAGCAGTGAATCCACTGGGACAGGGAGAGACGAGCAGTACTTC CASSESTGTGRDEQYF
TRBJ2-7 TRBD1 - TRBV10-1 TGCGCCAGCAGCCGACAGGGACCGGGGGAGCAGTACTTC CASSRQGPGEQYF
TRBJ2-7 TRBD1 - TRBV2 TGTGCCAGCAGCATGGACAGGGAAGACTACGAGCAGTACTTC CASSMDREDYEQYF
TRBJ2-7 - - TRBV29-1 TGCAGCGCCAGACAGGCCTACGAGCAGTACTTC CSARQAYEQYF
TRBJ1-1 - - TRBV5-1 TGCGCCAGCAGCTGGGACTCGGTGGGCACTGAAGCTTTCTTT CASSWDSVGTEAFF
TRBJ2-7 - - TRBV28 TGTGCCAGCAGCCGAAGGGCCGCGGGAAGGTTGGGCGAGCAGTACTTC CASSRRAAGRLGEQYF
TRBJ1-1 - - TRBV9 TGTGCCAGCAGCGTGGACAGACACACTGAAGCTTTCTTT CASSVDRHTEAFF